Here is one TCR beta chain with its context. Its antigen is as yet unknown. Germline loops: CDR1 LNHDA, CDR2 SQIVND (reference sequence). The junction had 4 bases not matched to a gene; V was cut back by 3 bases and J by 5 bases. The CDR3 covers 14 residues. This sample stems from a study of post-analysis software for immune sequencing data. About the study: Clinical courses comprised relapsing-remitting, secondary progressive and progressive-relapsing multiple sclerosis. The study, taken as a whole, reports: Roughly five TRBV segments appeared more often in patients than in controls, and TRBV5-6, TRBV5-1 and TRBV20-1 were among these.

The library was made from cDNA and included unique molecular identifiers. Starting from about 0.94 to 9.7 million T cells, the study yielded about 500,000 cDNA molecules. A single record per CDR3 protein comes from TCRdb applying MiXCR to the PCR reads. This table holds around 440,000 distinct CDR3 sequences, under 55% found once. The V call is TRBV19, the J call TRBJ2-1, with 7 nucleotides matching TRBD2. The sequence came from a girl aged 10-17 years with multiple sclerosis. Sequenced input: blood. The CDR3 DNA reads TGTGCCAGTAGTATGGGAGGGGCAGACAATGAGCAGTTCTTC. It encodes CASSMGGADNEQFF.